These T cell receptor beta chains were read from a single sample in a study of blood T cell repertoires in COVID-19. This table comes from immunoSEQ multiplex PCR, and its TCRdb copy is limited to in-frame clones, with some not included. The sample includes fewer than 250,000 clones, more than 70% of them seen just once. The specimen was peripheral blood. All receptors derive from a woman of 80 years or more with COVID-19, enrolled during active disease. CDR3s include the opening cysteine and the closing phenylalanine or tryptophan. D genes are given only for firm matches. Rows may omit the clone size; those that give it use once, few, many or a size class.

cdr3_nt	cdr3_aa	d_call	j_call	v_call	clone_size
TGTGCCAGCAGTCGACAGGGGGCAGAAACCGGGGAGCTGTTTTTT	CASSRQGAETGELFF	TRBD1	TRBJ2-2	TRBV28	NA
TGTGCCAGCAGCTCAGGACAGGGGAAGAGAGGCTACACCTTC	CASSSGQGKRGYTF	TRBD1	TRBJ1-2	TRBV6-5	NA
TGTGCCAGCAGTTACTCTCCTGGGACAGGATTGAACACCGGGGAGCTGTTTTTT	CASSYSPGTGLNTGELFF	TRBD1	TRBJ2-2	TRBV6-2/TRBV6-3	NA
TGTGCAAGTCGCTTAGCGCAGGTGAACAATCAGCCCCAGCATTTT	CASRLAQVNNQPQHF	NA	TRBJ1-5	TRBV12-2	NA
TGTGCCAGCAGGACAGGCATCGATAGCAATCAGCCCCAGCATTTT	CASRTGIDSNQPQHF	TRBD1	TRBJ1-5	TRBV19	once
TGTGCCAGCAGCCGGCAGAGGGACTCTTGGCTACCTATGAACACTGAAGCTTTCTTT	CASSRQRDSWLPMNTEAFF	NA	TRBJ1-1	TRBV14	once
TGTGCCAGCAGTCCCGCCGTAACAGGGGTTTATAGGTCACCCCTCCACTTT	CASSPAVTGVYRSPLHF	TRBD1	TRBJ1-6	TRBV27	NA
TGTGCCAGCACTACGGGGGGCCTAGCAACTAATGAAAAACTGTTTTTT	CASTTGGLATNEKLFF	NA	TRBJ1-4	TRBV5-6	NA
TGTGCCATCAGTGCTCCCCGGGGGACCGGGGAGCTGTTTTTT	CAISAPRGTGELFF	NA	TRBJ2-2	TRBV10-3	NA
TGTGCCAGCACCCCGACAGGCTTGGGCCTTGGCTACACCTTC	CASTPTGLGLGYTF	NA	TRBJ1-2	TRBV6-5	NA
TGTGCCAGTAGTGTGGGGACAGGGGGTCCCTACAATGAGCAGTTCTTC	CASSVGTGGPYNEQFF	TRBD1	TRBJ2-1	TRBV19	NA
TGTGCCAGCAGTCCCCTAACCACCCCTCTAGCGGGAGAGATCACAGATACGCAGTATTTT	CASSPLTTPLAGEITDTQYF	TRBD2	TRBJ2-3	TRBV27	NA
TGCGCCAGCAGCTGGGGGACAGCGAACACCGGGGAGCTGTTTTTT	CASSWGTANTGELFF	TRBD1	TRBJ2-2	TRBV5-1	NA
TGTGCCATCAGTGAGTCTGCTGGCCAGGGTGGGGGGAAAGAGACCCAGTACTTC	CAISESAGQGGGKETQYF	NA	TRBJ2-5	TRBV10-3	NA
TGTGCCAGCAGTTCGCAGGGCACGAGTAGGGGGGCCAACGTCCTGACTTTC	CASSSQGTSRGANVLTF	NA	TRBJ2-6	TRBV5-4	NA